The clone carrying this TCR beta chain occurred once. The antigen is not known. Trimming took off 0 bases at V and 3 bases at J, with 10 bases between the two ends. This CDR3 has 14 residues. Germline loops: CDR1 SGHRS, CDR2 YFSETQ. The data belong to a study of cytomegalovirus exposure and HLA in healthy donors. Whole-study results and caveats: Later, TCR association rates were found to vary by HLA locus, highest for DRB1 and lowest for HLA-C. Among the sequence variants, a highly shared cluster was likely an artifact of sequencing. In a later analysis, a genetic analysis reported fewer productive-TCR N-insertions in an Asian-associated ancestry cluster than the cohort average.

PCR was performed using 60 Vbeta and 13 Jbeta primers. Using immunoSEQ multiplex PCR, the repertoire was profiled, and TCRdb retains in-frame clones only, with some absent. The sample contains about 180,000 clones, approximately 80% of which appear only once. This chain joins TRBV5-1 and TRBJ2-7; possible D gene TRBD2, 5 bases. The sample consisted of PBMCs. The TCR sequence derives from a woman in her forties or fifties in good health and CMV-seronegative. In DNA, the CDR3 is TGCGCCAGCAGCTTGGATAGGGAGATCTACGAGCAGTACTTC. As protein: CASSLDREIYEQYF.